This T cell receptor (beta chain) was documented in a study of blood T cell repertoires in COVID-19. Clones were read by immunoSEQ multiplex PCR, and TCRdb kept only the in-frame ones, dropping some. The table records over 140,000 clones, 75% to 80% of them present only once. There are 14 residues in the CDR3. Germline V CDR1 and CDR2: SGHRS, YFSETQ. V was cut by 3 bases and J by 8 bases, with 17 bases left in between. This clonotype was sampled from a woman aged 50 to 60 with active or convalescent COVID-19. Specimen: peripheral blood. The J gene is TRBJ1-2, the V gene TRBV5-1, with a weak D call TRBD1 (6 bases). The CDR3 DNA is TGCGCCAGCAGCTCGGGACAAGGAATTTGGGGCTACACCTTC. Translated: CASSSGQGIWGYTF.